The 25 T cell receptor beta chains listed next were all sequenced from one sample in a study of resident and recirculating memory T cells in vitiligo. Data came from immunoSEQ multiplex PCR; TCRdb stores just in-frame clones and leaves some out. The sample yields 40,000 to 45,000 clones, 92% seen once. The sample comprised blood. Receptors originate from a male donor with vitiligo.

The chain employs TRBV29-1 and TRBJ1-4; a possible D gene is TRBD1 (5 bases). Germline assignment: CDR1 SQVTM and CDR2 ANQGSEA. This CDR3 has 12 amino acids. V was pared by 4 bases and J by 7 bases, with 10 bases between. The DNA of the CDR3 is TGCAGCGTTGGGGGGGTGTCTGAAAAACTGTTTTTT. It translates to CSVGGVSEKLFF.

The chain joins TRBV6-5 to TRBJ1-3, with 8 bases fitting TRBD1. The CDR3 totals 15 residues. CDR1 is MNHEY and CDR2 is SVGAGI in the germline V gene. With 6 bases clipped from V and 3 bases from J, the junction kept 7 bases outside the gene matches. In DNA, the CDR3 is TGTGCCAGCAGGTTCAGGGGGCAGGGTGGAAACACCATATATTTT. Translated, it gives CASRFRGQGGNTIYF.

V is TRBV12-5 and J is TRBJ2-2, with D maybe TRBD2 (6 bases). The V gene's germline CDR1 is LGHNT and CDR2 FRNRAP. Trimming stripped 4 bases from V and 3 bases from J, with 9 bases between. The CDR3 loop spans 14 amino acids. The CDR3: CASGYGGDTGELFF. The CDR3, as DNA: TGTGCTAGTGGTTACGGGGGAGACACCGGGGAGCTGTTTTTT.

CDR3 sequence reads: CACTSERAGGRGAETQYF. CDR3 nucleotides: TGTGCCTGTACTAGCGAGAGAGCGGGGGGCCGGGGAGCAGAGACCCAGTACTTC. The genes are TRBV30 and TRBJ2-5; 9 bases match TRBD2. The CDR3 totals 18 residues. Trimming cost V 6 bases and J 4 bases; bases outside gene matches: 21. Germline V gives CDR1 GTSNPN, CDR2 SVGIG (reference sequence).

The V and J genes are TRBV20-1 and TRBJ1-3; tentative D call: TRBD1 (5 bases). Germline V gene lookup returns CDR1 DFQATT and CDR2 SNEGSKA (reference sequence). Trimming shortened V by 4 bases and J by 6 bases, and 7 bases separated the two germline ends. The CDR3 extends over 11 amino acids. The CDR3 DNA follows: TGCAGTGCTACAGGGAAAAACACCATATATTTT. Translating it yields CSATGKNTIYF.

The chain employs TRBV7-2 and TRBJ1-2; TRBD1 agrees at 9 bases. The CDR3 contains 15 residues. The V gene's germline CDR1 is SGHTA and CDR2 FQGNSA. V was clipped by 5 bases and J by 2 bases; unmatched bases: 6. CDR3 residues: CASSHGQGSNYGYTF. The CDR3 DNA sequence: TGTGCCAGCAGCCACGGACAGGGGTCGAACTATGGCTACACCTTC. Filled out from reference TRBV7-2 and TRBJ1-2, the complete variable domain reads GAGVSQSPSNKVTEKGKDVELRCDPISGHTALYWYRQSLGQGLEFLIYFQGNSAPDKSGLPSDRFSAERTGGSVSTLTIQRTQQEDSAVYLCASSHGQGSNYGYTFGSGTRLTVV.

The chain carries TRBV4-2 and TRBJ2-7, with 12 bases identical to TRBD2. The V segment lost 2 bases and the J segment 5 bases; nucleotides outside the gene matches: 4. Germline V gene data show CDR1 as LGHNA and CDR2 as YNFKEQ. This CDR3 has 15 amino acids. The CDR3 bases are TGTGCCAGCAGCCAACTAGCGGGGGGGCCCGACGAGCAGTACTTC. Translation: CASSQLAGGPDEQYF.

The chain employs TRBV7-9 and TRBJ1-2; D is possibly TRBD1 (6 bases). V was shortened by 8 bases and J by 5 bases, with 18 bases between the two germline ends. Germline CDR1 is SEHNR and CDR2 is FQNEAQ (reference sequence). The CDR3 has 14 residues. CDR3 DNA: TGTGCCAGCCATCGAGGTGGACAGTTTTATGGCTACACCTTC. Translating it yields CASHRGGQFYGYTF.

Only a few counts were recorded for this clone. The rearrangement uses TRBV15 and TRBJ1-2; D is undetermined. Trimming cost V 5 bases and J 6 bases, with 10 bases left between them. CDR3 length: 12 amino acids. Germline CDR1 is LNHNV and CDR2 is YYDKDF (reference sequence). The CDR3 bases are TGTGCCACCAGCCGCAGGCGAGATGGCTACACCTTC. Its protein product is CATSRRRDGYTF.

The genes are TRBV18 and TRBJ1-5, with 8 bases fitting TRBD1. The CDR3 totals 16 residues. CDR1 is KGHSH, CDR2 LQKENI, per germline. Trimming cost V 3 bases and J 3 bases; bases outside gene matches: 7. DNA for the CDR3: TGTGCCAGCTCACCCGACACAGGGGGGGTCAATCAGCCCCAGCATTTT. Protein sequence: CASSPDTGGVNQPQHF.

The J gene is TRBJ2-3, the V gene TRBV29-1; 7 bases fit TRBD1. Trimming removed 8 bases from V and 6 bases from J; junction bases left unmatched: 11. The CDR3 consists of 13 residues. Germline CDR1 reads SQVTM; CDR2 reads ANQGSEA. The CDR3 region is CSIETGAGDTQYF. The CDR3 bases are TGCAGCATCGAAACAGGGGCCGGGGATACGCAGTATTTT.

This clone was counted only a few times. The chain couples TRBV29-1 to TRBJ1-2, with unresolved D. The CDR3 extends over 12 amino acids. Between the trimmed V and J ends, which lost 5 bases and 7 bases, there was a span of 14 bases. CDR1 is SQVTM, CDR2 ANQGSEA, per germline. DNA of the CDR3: TGCAGCGTTCCGGGAAGGAGGGCTGGCTACACCTTC. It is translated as CSVPGRRAGYTF. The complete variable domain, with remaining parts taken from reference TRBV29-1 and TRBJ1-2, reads SAVISQKPSRDICQRGTSLTIQCQVDSQVTMMFWYRQQPGQSLTLIATANQGSEATYESGFVIDKFPISRPNLTFSTLTVSNMSPEDSSIYLCSVPGRRAGYTFGSGTRLTVV.

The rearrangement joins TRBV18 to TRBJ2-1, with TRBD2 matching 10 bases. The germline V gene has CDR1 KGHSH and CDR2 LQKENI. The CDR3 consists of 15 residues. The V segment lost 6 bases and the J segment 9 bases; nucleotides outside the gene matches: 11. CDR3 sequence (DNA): TGTGCCAGCTCGCCGACGTTCAGCGGGGGGGCTGAGCAGTTCTTC. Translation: CASSPTFSGGAEQFF.

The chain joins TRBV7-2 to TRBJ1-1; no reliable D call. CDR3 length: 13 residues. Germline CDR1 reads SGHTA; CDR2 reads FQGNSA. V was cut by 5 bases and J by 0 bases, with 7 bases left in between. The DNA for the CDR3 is TGTGCCAGCAGCCGGGAGGTGAACACTGAAGCTTTCTTT. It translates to CASSREVNTEAFF. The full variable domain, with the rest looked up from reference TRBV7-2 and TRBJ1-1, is GAGVSQSPSNKVTEKGKDVELRCDPISGHTALYWYRQSLGQGLEFLIYFQGNSAPDKSGLPSDRFSAERTGGSVSTLTIQRTQQEDSAVYLCASSREVNTEAFFGQGTRLTVV.

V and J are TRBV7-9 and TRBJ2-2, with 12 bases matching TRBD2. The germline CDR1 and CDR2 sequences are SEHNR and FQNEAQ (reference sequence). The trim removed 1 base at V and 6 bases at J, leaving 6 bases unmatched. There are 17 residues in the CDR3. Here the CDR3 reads CASSLELAGGLAGELFF. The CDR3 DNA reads TGTGCCAGCAGCTTAGAGCTAGCGGGGGGGCTGGCCGGGGAGCTGTTTTTT.

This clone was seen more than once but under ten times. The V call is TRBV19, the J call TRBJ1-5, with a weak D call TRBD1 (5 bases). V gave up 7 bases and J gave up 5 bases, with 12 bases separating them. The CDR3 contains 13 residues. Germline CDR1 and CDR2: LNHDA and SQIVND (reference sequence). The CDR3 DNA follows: TGTGCCAGTAAACTCAGGGTAGATCAGCCCCAGCATTTT. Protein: CASKLRVDQPQHF.

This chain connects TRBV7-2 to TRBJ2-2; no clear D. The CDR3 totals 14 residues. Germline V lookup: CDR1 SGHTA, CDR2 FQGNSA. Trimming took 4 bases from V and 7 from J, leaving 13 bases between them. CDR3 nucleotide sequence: TGTGCCAGCAGCTCCAGGCCGTTAGGCGGGGAGCTGTTTTTT. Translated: CASSSRPLGGELFF.

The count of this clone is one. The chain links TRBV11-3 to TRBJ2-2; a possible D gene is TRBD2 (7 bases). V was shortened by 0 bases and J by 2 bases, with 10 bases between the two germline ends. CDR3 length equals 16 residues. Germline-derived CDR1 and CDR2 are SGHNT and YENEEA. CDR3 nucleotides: TGTGCCAGCAGCTTAGAGGGGGGGCTAAACACCGGGGAGCTGTTTTTT. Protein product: CASSLEGGLNTGELFF.

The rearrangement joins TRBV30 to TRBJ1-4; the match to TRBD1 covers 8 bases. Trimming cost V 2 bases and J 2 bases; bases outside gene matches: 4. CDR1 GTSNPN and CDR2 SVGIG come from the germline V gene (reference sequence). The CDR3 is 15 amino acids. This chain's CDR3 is CAWSQGASTNEKLFF. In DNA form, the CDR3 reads TGTGCCTGGAGTCAGGGGGCGTCGACTAATGAAAAACTGTTTTTT.

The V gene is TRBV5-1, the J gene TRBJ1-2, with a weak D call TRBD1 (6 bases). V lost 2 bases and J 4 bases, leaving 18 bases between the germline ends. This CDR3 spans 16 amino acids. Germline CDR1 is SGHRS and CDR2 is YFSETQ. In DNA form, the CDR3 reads TGCGCCAGCAGCTTCAACGTGGGGGCCCTTTTCTATGGCTACACCTTC. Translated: CASSFNVGALFYGYTF.

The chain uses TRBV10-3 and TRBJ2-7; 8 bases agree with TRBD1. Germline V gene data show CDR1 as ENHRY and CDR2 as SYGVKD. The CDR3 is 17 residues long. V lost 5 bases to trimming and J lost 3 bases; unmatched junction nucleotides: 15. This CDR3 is CAISIGQGEGINYEQYF. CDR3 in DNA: TGTGCCATCAGTATCGGACAGGGTGAGGGTATAAACTACGAGCAGTACTTC.

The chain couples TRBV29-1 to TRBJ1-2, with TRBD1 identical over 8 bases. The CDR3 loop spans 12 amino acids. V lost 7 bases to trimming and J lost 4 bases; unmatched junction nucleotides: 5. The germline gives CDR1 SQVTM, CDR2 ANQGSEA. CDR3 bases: TGCAGCGGGGACAGGATAGGCTATGGCTACACCTTC. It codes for CSGDRIGYGYTF.

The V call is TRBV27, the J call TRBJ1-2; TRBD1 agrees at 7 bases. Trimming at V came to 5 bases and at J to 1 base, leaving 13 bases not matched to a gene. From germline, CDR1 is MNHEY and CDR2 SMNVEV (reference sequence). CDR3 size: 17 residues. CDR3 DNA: TGTGCCAGCAGTCGATATCGGACAGGCTCCGATAACTATGGCTACACCTTC. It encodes CASSRYRTGSDNYGYTF.

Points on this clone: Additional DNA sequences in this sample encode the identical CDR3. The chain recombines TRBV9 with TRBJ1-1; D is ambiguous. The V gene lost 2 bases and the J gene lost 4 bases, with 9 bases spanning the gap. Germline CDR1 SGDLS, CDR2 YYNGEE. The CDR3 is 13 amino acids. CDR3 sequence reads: CASSVGGSTEAFF. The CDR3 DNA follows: TGTGCCAGCAGCGTCGGTGGGAGCACTGAAGCTTTCTTT. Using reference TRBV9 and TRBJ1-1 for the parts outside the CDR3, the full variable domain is DSGVTQTPKHLITATGQRVTLRCSPRSGDLSVYWYQQSLDQGLQFLIQYYNGEERAKGNILERFSAQQFPDLHSELNLSSLELGDSALYFCASSVGGSTEAFFGQGTRLTVV.

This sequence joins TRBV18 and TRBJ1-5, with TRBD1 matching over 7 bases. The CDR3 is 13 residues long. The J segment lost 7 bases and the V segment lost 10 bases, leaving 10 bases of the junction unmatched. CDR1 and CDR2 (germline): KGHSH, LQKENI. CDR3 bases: TGTGCCACCACCAAGACAGGGAACCAGCCCCAGCATTTT. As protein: CATTKTGNQPQHF.